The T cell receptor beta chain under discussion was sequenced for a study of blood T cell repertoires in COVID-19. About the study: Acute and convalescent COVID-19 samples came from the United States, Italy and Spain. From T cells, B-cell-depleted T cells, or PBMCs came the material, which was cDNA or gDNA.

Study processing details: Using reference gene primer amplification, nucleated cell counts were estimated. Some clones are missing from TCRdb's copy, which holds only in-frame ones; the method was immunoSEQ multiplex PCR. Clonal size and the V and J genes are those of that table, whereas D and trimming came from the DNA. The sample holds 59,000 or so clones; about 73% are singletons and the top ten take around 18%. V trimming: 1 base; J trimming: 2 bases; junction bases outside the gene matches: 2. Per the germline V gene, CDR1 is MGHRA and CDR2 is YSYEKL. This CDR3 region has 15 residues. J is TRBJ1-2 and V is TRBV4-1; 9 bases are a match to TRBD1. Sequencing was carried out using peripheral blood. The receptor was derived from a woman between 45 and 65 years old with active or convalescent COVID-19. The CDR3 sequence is CASSQVDRGNYGYTF. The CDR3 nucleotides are TGCGCCAGCAGCCAAGTCGACAGGGGGAACTATGGCTACACCTTC.